Listed below are T cell receptor beta chains from one sample, sequenced in a study of CD8 T cells in Susac syndrome. From the immunoSEQ multiplex PCR reads, TCRdb called clonotypes with MiXCR, one entry per CDR3 protein. The sample carries about 160,000 distinct CDR3 sequences, more than 95% recorded once. Source material: CD4+ T cells from PBMCs. These TCRs come from a human donor with Susac syndrome. Both conserved end residues are part of each CDR3. Fields, in order: V gene, J gene, CDR3 protein.

v_gene: TRBV20-1; j_gene: TRBJ1-2; CDR3aa: CSSNRMKTQPRTAGYTF
v_gene: TRBV10-3; j_gene: TRBJ2-7; CDR3aa: CASRLAGAKGEQYF
v_gene: TRBV3-1; j_gene: TRBJ2-3; CDR3aa: CASSLLTGGAWDTQYF
v_gene: TRBV20-1; j_gene: TRBJ2-7; CDR3aa: CSATPTRSGFADEQYF
v_gene: TRBV4-2; j_gene: TRBJ1-2; CDR3aa: CASSQETVSNYGYTF
v_gene: TRBV11-2; j_gene: TRBJ2-3; CDR3aa: CASTAMDTQYF
v_gene: TRBV5-1; j_gene: TRBJ2-1; CDR3aa: CASSEGTGGAYNEQFF
v_gene: TRBV11-2; j_gene: TRBJ2-3; CDR3aa: CASSFSGSSTDTQYF
v_gene: TRBV2; j_gene: TRBJ2-1; CDR3aa: CAGSQAGNNEQFF
v_gene: TRBV6-5; j_gene: TRBJ1-2; CDR3aa: CASSTLTGANGYTF
v_gene: TRBV15; j_gene: TRBJ2-3; CDR3aa: CATSSRLVADTQYF
v_gene: TRBV20-1; j_gene: TRBJ1-2; CDR3aa: CSARDWGRGFGYTF
v_gene: TRBV9; j_gene: TRBJ2-5; CDR3aa: CASSVVGETQYF
v_gene: TRBV14; j_gene: TRBJ1-1; CDR3aa: CASSRVGSTEAFF
v_gene: TRBV5-1; j_gene: TRBJ2-5; CDR3aa: CASSTSFRETQYF
v_gene: TRBV15; j_gene: TRBJ2-3; CDR3aa: CATSRDPTDTQYF
v_gene: TRBV6-5; j_gene: TRBJ1-2; CDR3aa: CASTQGQGYTF
v_gene: TRBV18; j_gene: TRBJ2-4; CDR3aa: CASSPPDGGNIQYF
v_gene: TRBV12-3/TRBV12-4; j_gene: TRBJ2-7; CDR3aa: CASSPRTGRGEQYF
v_gene: TRBV7-2; j_gene: TRBJ2-5; CDR3aa: CASSATTSGGETQYF
v_gene: TRBV18; j_gene: TRBJ2-1; CDR3aa: CASSPLGGRSSYNEQFF
v_gene: TRBV7-9; j_gene: TRBJ1-6; CDR3aa: CASSLANGPHPAYNSPLHF
v_gene: TRBV20-1; j_gene: TRBJ2-5; CDR3aa: CSATGSVETQYF